One sample yielded the 31 T cell receptor beta chains listed below, sequenced in a study of blood T cell repertoires in COVID-19. TCRdb's table, derived via immunoSEQ multiplex PCR, lists solely in-frame clones and lacks some. The sample holds some 66,000 clones; roughly 82% are singletons and the top ten take approximately 6.6%. Sample: peripheral blood. Source of these receptors: a man in his 60s with acute or convalescent COVID-19.

The V and J genes are TRBV2 and TRBJ1-6, with 7 bases identical to TRBD1. In germline, CDR1 is SNHLY, CDR2 FYNNEI. This CDR3 is 14 amino acids long. After removal of 11 bases from V and 7 bases from J, the junction contained 11 bases not matched to a gene. The CDR3 sequence is CAGGRTGRNSPLHF. The DNA for the CDR3 is TGTGCCGGAGGACGGACAGGTCGGAATTCACCCCTCCACTTT.

This clone appeared a single time. This chain connects TRBV15 to TRBJ1-2; D gene unclear. Per the germline V gene, CDR1 is LNHNV and CDR2 is YYDKDF (reference sequence). CDR3 length: 16 residues. The V gene lost 7 bases and the J gene lost 0 bases, with 18 bases spanning the gap. The CDR3 is CATTSAPTDANYGYTF. The CDR3 region has the DNA TGTGCCACCACTTCAGCCCCAACAGATGCTAACTATGGCTACACCTTC.

The chain links TRBV2 to TRBJ2-4; TRBD2 agrees at 15 bases. Germline V CDR1 and CDR2: SNHLY, FYNNEI. This CDR3 has 14 residues. J gave up 6 bases and V 11 bases, and 5 bases lay outside the gene matches. The CDR3 loop is CAGLAGGPGNIQYF. The CDR3 DNA is TGTGCCGGACTAGCGGGGGGGCCGGGAAACATTCAGTACTTC.

The V call is TRBV6-2 or TRBV6-3, the J call TRBJ2-1; D possibly corresponds to TRBD2 (6 bases). Looked up from germline, CDR1 is MNHEY and CDR2 is SVGEGT. CDR3 length: 15 residues. V was pared by 6 bases and J by 5 bases, with 17 bases between. The CDR3 reads CASSHGGTGNNEQFF. CDR3 coding DNA: TGTGCCAGCAGCCACGGCGGGACGGGTAACAATGAGCAGTTCTTC.

The chain uses TRBV10-3 and TRBJ2-7; tentatively, D is TRBD2 (7 bases). The CDR3 runs to 14 residues. Per the germline V gene, CDR1 is ENHRY and CDR2 is SYGVKD. V lost 5 bases to trimming and J lost 1 base, with 12 bases between them. CDR3 protein: CAISRGGLSYEQYF. DNA for the CDR3: TGTGCCATCAGTAGGGGGGGCCTATCCTACGAGCAGTACTTC.

The gene calls are TRBV5-5 and TRBJ2-3; D gene unclear. Trimming removed 0 bases at V and 3 bases at J, with 5 bases between. CDR1 is SGHKS and CDR2 is YYEKEE in the germline V gene (reference sequence). The CDR3 contains 13 residues. The CDR3 DNA reads as TGTGCCAGCAGCTTGGGGCTGACAGATACGCAGTATTTT. This sequence encodes CASSLGLTDTQYF.

The gene calls are TRBV6-6 and TRBJ1-2, with D maybe TRBD1 (5 bases). There are 14 residues in the CDR3. Trimming took off 2 bases at V and 1 base at J, with 8 bases between the two ends. Germline V gene lookup returns CDR1 MNHNY and CDR2 SVGAGI (reference sequence). CDR3 sequence: CASSYGGGNYGYTF. The CDR3 region has the DNA TGTGCCAGCAGTTACGGGGGAGGTAACTATGGCTACACCTTC.

The chain carries TRBV6-2 or TRBV6-3 and TRBJ2-7, with a weak D call TRBD1 (6 bases). This CDR3 is built from 14 residues. V lost 6 bases to trimming and J lost 6 bases, with 18 bases between them. CDR1 and CDR2 (germline): MNHEY, SVGEGT. The CDR3 loop is CASSLDRLGSEQYV. The CDR3 DNA reads TGTGCCAGCAGCCTCGACAGGCTAGGATCCGAGCAGTACGTC.

This chain uses TRBV18 with TRBJ1-1; D not certain. The CDR3 is made up of 16 amino acids. Trimming shortened V by 2 bases and J by 7 bases, and 20 bases separated the two germline ends. Looked up from germline, CDR1 is KGHSH and CDR2 is LQKENI. Here the CDR3 DNA reads TGTGCCAGCTCACCAAGAGTGGTACCCGCCTTTTTTGAAGCTTTCTTT. Translation gives CASSPRVVPAFFEAFF.

The chain recombines TRBV9 with TRBJ1-5; 7 bases align to TRBD1. The CDR3 extends over 15 amino acids. Germline V gene data show CDR1 as SGDLS and CDR2 as YYNGEE. With V trimmed by 3 bases and J by 5 bases, 8 bases remained unmatched. The CDR3 is CASSETGDSYQPQHF. Here the CDR3 DNA reads TGTGCCAGCAGCGAGACCGGGGACAGCTATCAGCCCCAGCATTTT.

The CDR3 region has the DNA TGCGCCAGCAGCTCAAGACTAGCGGGGGGGCCCAACACCGGGGAGCTGTTTTTT. Translated, it gives CASSSRLAGGPNTGELFF. The genes are TRBV5-1 and TRBJ2-2; 14 positions match TRBD2. J gave up 2 bases and V 3 bases, and 6 bases lay outside the gene matches. The CDR3 extends over 18 amino acids. Germline CDR1 reads SGHRS; CDR2 reads YFSETQ.

The V and J genes are TRBV4-1 and TRBJ1-1, with a weak D call TRBD1 (5 bases). Germline CDR1 is MGHRA and CDR2 is YSYEKL. The CDR3 extends over 14 amino acids. The V end was cut by 4 bases, the J end by 8 bases, with 17 bases between. In DNA, the CDR3 is TGCGCCAGCAGCCGGTTGACAGAACCAAAAGAAGCTTTCTTT. It specifies CASSRLTEPKEAFF.

The chain uses TRBV7-9 and TRBJ2-3; 10 bases match TRBD2. The V gene's germline CDR1 is SEHNR and CDR2 FQNEAQ (reference sequence). Germline trimming cut 1 base from V and 6 bases from J; bases unmatched to any gene: 7. CDR3 length equals 16 residues. CDR3 sequence reads: CASSLVAGGGVDTQYF. CDR3 coding DNA: TGTGCCAGCAGCTTAGTAGCGGGGGGAGGTGTGGATACGCAGTATTTT.

This chain joins TRBV5-5 and TRBJ2-3; TRBD2 might be the D (5 bases). Germline loops: CDR1 SGHKS, CDR2 YYEKEE (reference sequence). The CDR3 length is 15 residues. Trimming left V 2 bases short and J 4 bases short, with 14 bases between. The DNA for the CDR3 is TGTGCCAGCAGCTTAGAGCCAAGGCGGGCAGATACGCAGTATTTT. Translating gives CASSLEPRRADTQYF.

J is TRBJ1-4 and V is TRBV20-1; D unclear. The CDR3 length is 11 residues. V lost 2 bases and J 4 bases, leaving 2 bases between the germline ends. The germline V gene has CDR1 DFQATT and CDR2 SNEGSKA (reference sequence). The CDR3 spells CSARHNEKLFF. CDR3 coding DNA: TGCAGTGCTAGACATAATGAAAAACTGTTTTTT.

Turning to this clone: The same CDR3 can be traced to other DNA sequences in this sample. This chain uses TRBV6-5 with TRBJ1-2; D unresolved. The V end lost 4 bases, the J end lost 7 bases, and 7 bases lay between the germline ends. This CDR3 contains 11 residues. Germline V CDR1 and CDR2: MNHEY, SVGAGI. The CDR3 here is CASSSRFGYTF. CDR3 nucleotides: TGTGCCAGCAGTTCCCGTTTTGGCTACACCTTC.

This chain links TRBV7-9 with TRBJ1-4, with 10 bases lining up with TRBD1. This CDR3 contains 14 residues. CDR1 is SEHNR and CDR2 is FQNEAQ in the germline V gene (reference sequence). J lost 5 bases, V lost 5 bases, and 2 bases had no gene match. In nucleotides, the CDR3 is TGTGCCAGCAGCCCGGGACAGGGGAATGAAAAACTGTTTTTT. It specifies CASSPGQGNEKLFF.

The rearrangement links TRBV24-1 to TRBJ2-2; 7 bases align to TRBD2. The CDR3 extends over 16 amino acids. CDR1 and CDR2 from the germline V gene are KGHDR and SFDVKD. Unmatched junction bases numbered 6, after V lost 6 bases and J lost 0 bases. The chain's CDR3 is CATSQARGTNTGELFF. The CDR3 DNA follows: TGTGCCACCAGTCAGGCGCGGGGGACGAACACCGGGGAGCTGTTTTTT.

The chain joins TRBV5-4 to TRBJ2-4; D is possibly TRBD2 (6 bases). The ends were cut back, 2 bases at V and 0 bases at J, with 12 bases in the middle. This CDR3 comprises 16 residues. The V gene's germline CDR1 is SGHNT and CDR2 YYREEE (reference sequence). In DNA form, the CDR3 reads TGTGCCAGCAGCTTTGAGCGGGCGGCAGCCAAAAACATTCAGTACTTC. Its protein is CASSFERAAAKNIQYF.

This clone appeared once. The genes are TRBV6-5 and TRBJ2-1; tentative D call: TRBD1 (6 bases). The ends were cut back, 11 bases at V and 9 bases at J, with 17 bases in the middle. Germline V CDR1 and CDR2: MNHEY, SVGAGI. CDR3 length: 12 amino acids. The CDR3 region is CALLRKGGEQFF. CDR3 nucleotide sequence: TGTGCCCTCCTGCGAAAAGGGGGTGAGCAGTTCTTC.

This clone was seen more than once but under ten times. V gene TRBV3-1 (or the pseudogene TRBV3-2) combines with J gene TRBJ1-4; 10 nucleotides agree with TRBD1. Germline V gene sequence: CDR1 LGHDT, CDR2 YNNKEL (reference sequence). With 1 base clipped from V and 5 bases from J, the junction kept 16 bases outside the gene matches. The CDR3 totals 20 residues. CDR3 protein: CASSQASRDRGVKGNEKLFF. The CDR3 nucleotides read TGTGCCAGCAGCCAAGCATCAAGGGACAGGGGCGTCAAGGGAAATGAAAAACTGTTTTTT.

The chain uses TRBV10-3 and TRBJ2-1; TRBD2 might be the D (6 bases). The CDR3 is made up of 14 amino acids. The V gene's germline CDR1 is ENHRY and CDR2 SYGVKD. V lost 11 bases and J 8 bases, leaving 22 bases between the germline ends. CDR3 nucleotides: TGTGCCTCCACCCCTTGGGGGGAAGGAGATGAGCAGTTCTTC. Amino acid sequence: CASTPWGEGDEQFF.

The V call is TRBV7-7, the J call TRBJ2-5, with 11 bases lining up with TRBD1. This CDR3 comprises 15 residues. V trimming: 4 bases; J trimming: 5 bases; junction bases outside the gene matches: 6. Looked up from germline, CDR1 is SSHAT and CDR2 is FNYEAQ (reference sequence). This chain's CDR3 is CASSSGQGGFETQYF. The CDR3 region has the DNA TGTGCCAGCAGCTCGGGACAGGGGGGGTTTGAGACCCAGTACTTC.

This clone has just one count. The chain links TRBV10-3 to TRBJ1-2, with D maybe TRBD1 (6 bases). With 6 bases removed from V and 5 bases from J, the gap between germline ends came to 10 bases. CDR1 is ENHRY, CDR2 SYGVKD, per germline. The CDR3 loop spans 12 amino acids. The CDR3 is CAIRGAGYGYTF. The CDR3 DNA reads TGTGCCATCAGGGGGGCTGGGTATGGCTACACCTTC.

The chain is built from TRBV19 and TRBJ1-4; no clear D. The V end lost 7 bases, the J end lost 5 bases, and 11 bases lay between the germline ends. CDR1 is LNHDA, CDR2 SQIVND, per germline (reference sequence). The CDR3 has 13 amino acids. CDR3 sequence reads: CASTMGPNEKLFF. CDR3 DNA: TGTGCCAGTACCATGGGCCCAAATGAAAAACTGTTTTTT.

This chain's CDR3 is CASRPGQESSYNSPLHF. The CDR3 nucleotides read TGTGCCAGCAGGCCGGGACAGGAGAGCTCCTATAATTCACCCCTCCACTTT. The chain links TRBV21-1 to TRBJ1-6; the DNA was not used to check the table's D call, TRBD1. TRBV21-1 is listed as a pseudogene. CDR3 length equals 17 residues.

The chain uses TRBV6-5 and TRBJ1-6; TRBD1 matches 7 bases. From germline, CDR1 is MNHEY and CDR2 SVGAGI. The CDR3 totals 15 residues. V was clipped by 5 bases and J by 0 bases; unmatched bases: 1. CDR3 amino acids: CASSTGASYNSPLHF. In nucleotides, the CDR3 is TGTGCCAGCAGTACAGGGGCCTCCTATAATTCACCCCTCCACTTT.

The rearrangement uses TRBV27 and TRBJ2-3; TRBD2 matches at 9 bases. This CDR3 region has 17 residues. Germline CDR1 reads MNHEY; CDR2 reads SMNVEV (reference sequence). The V segment lost 5 bases and the J segment 7 bases; nucleotides outside the gene matches: 16. The CDR3 DNA reads TGTGCCAGCAGTCCCTCAGCGGGAGGCCCGAAAACTTATACGCAGTATTTT. It translates to CASSPSAGGPKTYTQYF.

The chain is built from TRBV7-9 and TRBJ2-2, with 12 bases that match TRBD2. After removal of 5 bases from V and 6 bases from J, the junction contained 7 bases not matched to a gene. The CDR3 has 16 residues. Germline V gene lookup returns CDR1 SEHNR and CDR2 FQNEAQ (reference sequence). The CDR3 nucleotides are TGTGCCAGCAGCCCCCCTAGCGGGGGGGAGGCCGGGGAGCTGTTTTTT. Its protein is CASSPPSGGEAGELFF.

Comment on this clone: One end of the junction is discordant with germline, which a read error may explain. The sample has other DNA sequences that encode this CDR3 too. The chain links TRBV7-2 to TRBJ2-3; 10 positions agree with TRBD2. Germline values: CDR1 SGHTA, CDR2 FQGNSA. This CDR3 is built from 15 residues. In DNA, the CDR3 is TGTGCCAGCAGCCTAGCGGGAGCTAGCACAGATACGCAGTATTTT. This translates into CASSLAGASTDTQYF.

The chain couples TRBV5-1 to TRBJ1-1, with D possibly TRBD1 on 6 matching bases. CDR1 and CDR2 (germline): SGHRS, YFSETQ. Trimming stripped 5 bases from V and 1 base from J, with 12 bases between. CDR3 length: 14 residues. As DNA, the CDR3 is TGCGCCAGCAGACTGGACAGTGCGAACACTGAAGCTTTCTTT. It codes for CASRLDSANTEAFF.